This T cell receptor (beta chain) is drawn from a study of PD-1 blockade in classical Hodgkin lymphoma. The CDR3 length is 17 residues. The V and J ends lost 0 bases and 0 bases respectively, with 13 bases between them. CDR1 and CDR2 (germline): SGHDT, YYEEEE. The time point denotes: cycle 4 day 1 (C4D1), after less than seven weeks of nivolumab. Each patient experienced a relapse that followed autologous stem cell transplantation, and brentuximab vedotin exposure varied. The repertoire was sequenced with immunoSEQ multiplex PCR; TCRdb's copy has only in-frame clones and lacks some. Of about 47,000 clones detected, roughly 80% appear once; the ten largest clones hold about a fifth.

The sample consisted of peripheral blood mononuclear cells (PBMCs), taken before the fourth cycle of nivolumab. This receptor was identified in a human donor with classical Hodgkin lymphoma. The chain links TRBV5-6 to TRBJ1-3; D gene unclear. The CDR3 loop is CASSLVPGPSSGNTIYF. CDR3 in DNA: TGTGCCAGCAGCTTGGTCCCAGGACCGAGCTCTGGAAACACCATATATTTT.